The 30 T cell receptor beta chains listed next were all sequenced from one sample in a study of cytomegalovirus exposure and HLA in healthy donors. The PCR used 60 Vbeta and 13 Jbeta primers. TCRdb's copy holds only in-frame clones and misses some; the assay was immunoSEQ multiplex PCR. The data show roughly 200,000 clones, around three quarters seen once. Sequencing used PBMCs. These receptors came from a woman in her 30s in good health and CMV-seropositive.

The rearrangement joins TRBV5-1 to TRBJ1-5, with a possible D match to TRBD1 (5 bases). CDR1 is SGHRS and CDR2 is YFSETQ in the germline V gene. V lost 4 bases to trimming and J lost 4 bases, with 12 bases between them. This CDR3 is built from 14 residues. The CDR3 DNA sequence: TGCGCCAGCAGCGCAGGCTCAGGGAATCAGCCCCAGCATTTT. Its translation: CASSAGSGNQPQHF.

This clone was observed once. V usage is TRBV7-8 and J usage is TRBJ2-1, with 12 bases identical to TRBD2. The germline V gene has CDR1 SGHVS and CDR2 FQNEAQ. This CDR3 region has 17 residues. V was clipped by 6 bases and J by 4 bases; unmatched bases: 10. CDR3 DNA: TGTGCCAGCAGGGGTCCGACTAGCGGGAGAAGTTACAATGAGCAGTTCTTC. This encodes CASRGPTSGRSYNEQFF. Using reference TRBV7-8 and TRBJ2-1 for the parts outside the CDR3, the full variable domain is GAGVSQSPRYKVAKRGQDVALRCDPISGHVSLFWYQQALGQGPEFLTYFQNEAQLDKSGLPSDRFFAERPEGSVSTLKIQRTQQEDSAVYLCASRGPTSGRSYNEQFFGPGTRLTVL.

The chain uses TRBV11-2 and TRBJ2-3; TRBD2 aligns across 8 bases. The CDR3 has 18 amino acids. Germline V gene lookup returns CDR1 SGHAT and CDR2 FQNNGV. The V and J ends lost 3 bases and 0 bases, in that order; junction bases with no gene match: 11. CDR3 amino acids: CASSFPLRGGSSTDTQYF. In DNA, the CDR3 is TGTGCCAGCAGCTTTCCCCTCCGGGGGGGGTCGAGCACAGATACGCAGTATTTT.

The chain is built from TRBV11-3 and TRBJ2-7; no clear D. The CDR3 loop spans 12 amino acids. V dropped 5 bases and J dropped 3 bases, with 8 bases sitting between them. In germline, CDR1 is SGHNT, CDR2 YENEEA. The CDR3 nucleotides are TGTGCCAGCAGCCCTCAGGACTACGAGCAGTACTTC. It encodes CASSPQDYEQYF.

The genes are TRBV4-1 and TRBJ2-7; 10 nucleotides align to TRBD1. The CDR3 is 15 residues long. V lost 2 bases and J lost 5; bases outside the gene matches: 6. Per germline, CDR1 MGHRA and CDR2 YSYEKL. CDR3 in amino acids: CASSQPGTGEHEQYF. CDR3 sequence (DNA): TGCGCCAGCAGCCAACCTGGGACAGGGGAACACGAGCAGTACTTC.

The J gene is TRBJ2-7, the V gene TRBV10-3, with D possibly TRBD2 on 7 matching bases. CDR3 length: 15 residues. Between the trimmed V and J ends, which lost 6 bases and 3 bases, there was a span of 18 bases. Germline CDR1 reads ENHRY; CDR2 reads SYGVKD. The CDR3 sequence is CAIRGQGLGFYEQYF. The CDR3 region has the DNA TGTGCCATCAGGGGACAAGGACTAGGATTCTACGAGCAGTACTTC.

The V gene is TRBV6-5, the J gene TRBJ2-7; no definite D call. Trimming took 3 bases from V and 1 from J, leaving 7 bases between them. Germline V gene lookup returns CDR1 MNHEY and CDR2 SVGAGI. This CDR3 has 13 amino acids. CDR3 in DNA: TGTGCCAGCAGTTATAGTTCTTCCTACGAGCAGTACTTC. Residues: CASSYSSSYEQYF.

The V and J genes are TRBV2 and TRBJ2-7; TRBD2 matches at 10 bases. The CDR3 has 17 residues. Trimming took 0 bases from V and 7 from J; bases not matched to a gene: 12. From germline, CDR1 is SNHLY and CDR2 FYNNEI. The CDR3 spells CASSEALTLAGEWEQYF. Written as DNA, the CDR3 is TGTGCCAGCAGTGAAGCGCTTACCCTAGCGGGGGAGTGGGAGCAGTACTTC.

The chain couples TRBV5-4 to TRBJ2-1; D is possibly TRBD2 (6 bases). The CDR3 extends over 17 amino acids. CDR1 is SGHNT and CDR2 is YYREEE in the germline V gene (reference sequence). V shed 4 bases and J shed 0 bases, with 17 bases lying between them. CDR3 in amino acids: CASSPTLAASSYNEQFF. The CDR3 DNA reads as TGTGCCAGCAGCCCTACACTAGCAGCTAGCTCCTACAATGAGCAGTTCTTC.

This chain links TRBV11-2 with TRBJ2-5, with TRBD1 matching over 8 bases. The germline V gene encodes CDR1 SGHAT and CDR2 FQNNGV. CDR3 size: 16 residues. J gave up 5 bases and V 1 base, and 9 bases lay outside the gene matches. The CDR3 sequence is CASSLVSGTGVETQYF. The CDR3 DNA reads TGTGCCAGCAGCTTAGTCTCCGGGACAGGTGTGGAGACCCAGTACTTC.

This chain uses TRBV4-3 with TRBJ2-2; the D gene is possibly TRBD2 (6 bases). Trimming took off 2 bases at V and 4 bases at J, with 14 bases between the two ends. Looked up from germline, CDR1 is LGHNA and CDR2 is YSLEER. The CDR3 totals 16 residues. The CDR3 loop reads CASSQRLAEATGELFF. The CDR3 DNA reads as TGCGCCAGCAGCCAACGATTAGCGGAAGCCACCGGGGAGCTGTTTTTT.

The chain combines TRBV27 with TRBJ1-1, with TRBD1 matching over 8 bases. CDR1 MNHEY and CDR2 SMNVEV come from the germline V gene (reference sequence). The CDR3 contains 14 residues. Trimming cost V 3 bases and J 6 bases; bases outside gene matches: 6. The CDR3: CASSFGQGGSEAFF. The CDR3 DNA reads TGTGCCAGCAGTTTCGGACAGGGTGGCTCTGAAGCTTTCTTT.

The chain combines TRBV11-2 with TRBJ1-3; D is perhaps TRBD1 (5 bases). V was clipped by 8 bases and J by 0 bases, with 14 bases between them. CDR3 size: 15 residues. The germline V gene has CDR1 SGHAT and CDR2 FQNNGV. CDR3 in amino acids: CASGHGRLSGNTIYF. The DNA for the CDR3 is TGTGCCAGCGGACATGGACGGCTCTCTGGAAACACCATATATTTT.

This clone was found a few times. This chain links TRBV7-7 with TRBJ2-5; a possible D gene is TRBD2 (5 bases). The CDR3 sequence is 14 residues long. V was cut by 5 bases and J by 7 bases, with 17 bases left in between. Per the germline V gene, CDR1 is SSHAT and CDR2 is FNYEAQ (reference sequence). CDR3 residues: CASSHGERARTQYF. Written as DNA, the CDR3 is TGTGCCAGCAGCCACGGGGAGAGGGCGAGGACCCAGTACTTC.

V gene TRBV5-6 combines with J gene TRBJ1-5; D is unclear. Germline CDR1 and CDR2: SGHDT and YYEEEE. The CDR3 runs to 14 residues. V gave up 1 base and J gave up 0 bases, with 5 bases separating them. DNA for the CDR3: TGTGCCAGCAGCTTGCGTTCTAGCAATCAGCCCCAGCATTTT. Encoded protein: CASSLRSSNQPQHF.

This rearrangement joins TRBV9 to TRBJ1-2; the match to TRBD1 covers 7 bases. CDR3 length equals 15 residues. J lost 0 bases, V lost 2 bases, and 4 bases had no gene match. Looked up from germline, CDR1 is SGDLS and CDR2 is YYNGEE. CDR3 coding DNA: TGTGCCAGCAGCGTGGGGGACAGCTCTAACTATGGCTACACCTTC. This sequence encodes CASSVGDSSNYGYTF.

CDR3 DNA: TGCAGCGTTGGGGGGACTCACTCCTACGAGCAGTACTTC. Its translation is CSVGGTHSYEQYF. The gene calls are TRBV29-1 and TRBJ2-7; possibly TRBD2 for D (6 bases). The V and J ends lost 4 bases and 0 bases respectively, with 10 bases between them. This CDR3 spans 13 amino acids. Germline lookup yields CDR1 SQVTM and CDR2 ANQGSEA.

The chain carries TRBV7-8 and TRBJ1-2, with D possibly being TRBD1 (5 bases). Germline V gene data show CDR1 as SGHVS and CDR2 as FQNEAQ. The CDR3 spans 15 residues. The ends were cut back, 1 base at V and 4 bases at J, with 13 bases in the middle. CDR3 sequence (DNA): TGTGCCAGCAGCTTAGTGGCAGGGCAACTCTATGGCTACACCTTC. Translation gives CASSLVAGQLYGYTF.

This clone has only a few counts. V is TRBV14 and J is TRBJ1-2; no definite D call. The CDR3 covers 16 residues. The ends were cut back, 4 bases at V and 3 bases at J, with 18 bases in the middle. Germline V gives CDR1 SGHDN, CDR2 FVKESK. The CDR3 sequence is CASSLTTTRSDYGYTF. DNA of the CDR3: TGTGCCAGCAGCCTTACCACCACACGGAGCGACTATGGCTACACCTTC.

The chain carries TRBV4-1 and TRBJ2-3; D may be TRBD1 (5 bases). Trimming removed 4 bases at V and 5 bases at J, with 10 bases between. Germline lookup yields CDR1 MGHRA and CDR2 YSYEKL. The CDR3 contains 13 residues. In DNA form, the CDR3 reads TGCGCCAGCAGCCGGCAAGGGGTAGATACGCAGTATTTT. Amino acid sequence: CASSRQGVDTQYF.

This clone came up a few times. The chain employs TRBV4-3 and TRBJ1-2, with 7 bases aligning to TRBD1. Germline CDR1 LGHNA, CDR2 YSLEER. The CDR3 runs 13 residues. V was pared by 3 bases and J by 6 bases, with 4 bases of the junction left unmatched. CDR3 loop: CASSQKGQNGYTF. In nucleotides, the CDR3 is TGCGCCAGCAGCCAGAAGGGACAGAATGGCTACACCTTC.

V usage is TRBV9 and J usage is TRBJ1-2; D may be TRBD1 (6 bases). CDR3 length equals 15 residues. Germline V CDR1 and CDR2: SGDLS, YYNGEE. Trimming took 3 bases from V and 3 from J, leaving 15 bases between them. The CDR3, as DNA: TGTGCCAGCAGCGAGGGAGGGGGAGGGGACTATGGCTACACCTTC. It encodes CASSEGGGGDYGYTF.

The V call is TRBV11-2, the J call TRBJ2-7, with D perhaps TRBD2 (6 bases). The CDR3 totals 16 residues. Trimming stripped 1 base from V and 0 bases from J, with 13 bases between. Germline lookup yields CDR1 SGHAT and CDR2 FQNNGV. The DNA of the CDR3 is TGTGCCAGCAGCTTAGCAGGTGGGAGGCCCTCCTACGAGCAGTACTTC. It codes for CASSLAGGRPSYEQYF.

The V call is TRBV12-1, the J call TRBJ1-2. TRBV12-1 is given as a pseudogene. The CDR3 loop spans 11 amino acids. CDR3 in amino acids: CASSSSGRPVF. DNA of the CDR3: TGTGCCAGCAGCTCGTCCGGGAGACCGGTCTTC.

The CDR3 DNA sequence: TGTGCCATCAGTGATGTAGAGTATAGCAATCAGCCCCAGCATTTT. It encodes CAISDVEYSNQPQHF. This chain connects TRBV10-3 to TRBJ1-5, with D hard to call. The ends were cut back, 3 bases at V and 0 bases at J, with 9 bases in the middle. The germline V gene encodes CDR1 ENHRY and CDR2 SYGVKD. The CDR3 has 15 residues.

The chain carries TRBV7-2 and TRBJ1-4; D remains ambiguous. Trimming took 5 bases from V and 7 from J, leaving 17 bases between them. The CDR3 has 15 residues. From germline, CDR1 is SGHTA and CDR2 FQGNSA. The CDR3 DNA sequence: TGTGCCAGCAGCCAAAGGAGCGAAGGCGGTGAAAAACTGTTTTTT. Translating it yields CASSQRSEGGEKLFF.

CDR3 nucleotide sequence: TGTGCCAGCAGCTTGGCCCGGGACTCCGGGGAGCAGTACTTC. It is translated as CASSLARDSGEQYF. The chain uses TRBV11-2 and TRBJ2-7, with D maybe TRBD2 (6 bases). Trimming took off 3 bases at V and 7 bases at J, with 16 bases between the two ends. Per the germline V gene, CDR1 is SGHAT and CDR2 is FQNNGV. This CDR3 comprises 14 residues.

V and J are TRBV5-4 and TRBJ2-1, with 9 bases fitting TRBD2. The CDR3 loop spans 14 amino acids. The germline V gene encodes CDR1 SGHNT and CDR2 YYREEE (reference sequence). After removal of 5 bases from V and 9 bases from J, the junction contained 9 bases not matched to a gene. CDR3 residues: CASRSTQTSGEQFF. The CDR3, as DNA: TGTGCCAGCAGATCAACCCAGACTAGCGGTGAGCAGTTCTTC.

J is TRBJ2-7 and V is TRBV2, with TRBD2 identical over 9 bases. The CDR3 runs 13 residues. J lost 6 bases, V lost 3 bases, and 3 bases had no gene match. Germline assignment: CDR1 SNHLY and CDR2 FYNNEI. The CDR3 DNA reads TGTGCCAGCAGTGAGGCGGGAGGGAGCGAGCAGTACTTC. It translates to CASSEAGGSEQYF.

This clone was found a few times. This chain connects TRBV5-6 to TRBJ1-5; 10 nucleotides match TRBD1. The junction had 6 bases not matched to a gene; V was cut back by 4 bases and J by 5 bases. Germline V gives CDR1 SGHDT, CDR2 YYEEEE. This CDR3 has 15 residues. This CDR3 is CASSLVGTGDQPQHF. The CDR3 bases are TGTGCCAGCAGCCTTGTCGGGACAGGGGATCAGCCCCAGCATTTT.